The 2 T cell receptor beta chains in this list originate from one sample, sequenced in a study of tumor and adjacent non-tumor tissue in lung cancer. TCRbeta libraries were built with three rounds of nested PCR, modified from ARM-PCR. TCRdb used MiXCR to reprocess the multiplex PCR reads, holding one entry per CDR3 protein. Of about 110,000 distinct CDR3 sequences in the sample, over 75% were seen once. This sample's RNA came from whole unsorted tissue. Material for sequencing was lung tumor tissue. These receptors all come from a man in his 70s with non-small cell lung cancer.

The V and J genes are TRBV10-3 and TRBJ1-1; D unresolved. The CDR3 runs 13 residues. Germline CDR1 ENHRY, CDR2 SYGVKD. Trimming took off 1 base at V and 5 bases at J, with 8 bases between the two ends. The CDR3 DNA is TGTGCCATCAGTGAGTACGTGGAGACTGAAGCTTTCTTT. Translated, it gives CAISEYVETEAFF.

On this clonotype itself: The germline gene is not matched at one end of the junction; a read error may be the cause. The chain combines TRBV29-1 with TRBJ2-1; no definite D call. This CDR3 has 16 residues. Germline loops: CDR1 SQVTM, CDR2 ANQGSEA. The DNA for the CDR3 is TGCAGCCTTGAACTCTATGACAATGGGGTGGATAATGAGCAGTTCTTC. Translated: CSLELYDNGVDNEQFF.